This T cell receptor (beta chain) was documented in a study of cytomegalovirus exposure and HLA in healthy donors. Study results and caveats: Roughly uniform depth of sequencing across donors was assumed in presence/absence analyses.

Concerning this clone: The antigen remains unidentified.

Despite likely unrecorded immune exposures, the donors were nominally healthy at the time of sampling. This CDR3 spans 16 amino acids. CDR1 LGHNA and CDR2 YNFKEQ come from the germline V gene. V was clipped by 4 bases and J by 4 bases, with 17 bases between them. Vbeta (60) and Jbeta (13) primers were used in the PCR. Clones were read by immunoSEQ multiplex PCR, and TCRdb kept only the in-frame ones, dropping some. The data show approximately 140,000 clones, 75% to 80% seen once. The sample taken for sequencing was PBMCs. The genes are TRBV4-2 and TRBJ1-5; D gene ambiguous. This clonotype was sampled from a female donor in good health and CMV-seronegative. The CDR3 here is CASSPRTRERNQPQHF. The CDR3 DNA reads as TGTGCCAGCAGCCCGAGGACCCGGGAAAGGAATCAGCCCCAGCATTTT.